This TCR beta chain was obtained from a study of radiotherapy plus CTLA-4 blockade in lung cancer. Germline lookup yields CDR1 SGHRS and CDR2 YFSETQ. The CDR3 spans 14 residues. V was clipped by 4 bases and J by 2 bases, with 9 bases between them. TCRdb keeps only in-frame clones here, not all; method: immunoSEQ multiplex PCR. The sample consists of approximately 52,000 clones, approximately 80% of them appearing once. The material was peripheral blood, obtained from a patient treated with radiotherapy plus ipilimumab. The sequence came from a human donor with non-small cell lung cancer whose response to radiotherapy plus ipilimumab could not be evaluated. The J gene is TRBJ2-2, the V gene TRBV5-1; D is unresolved. CDR3 residues: CASSNSLNTGELFF. For the CDR3, the DNA is TGCGCCAGCAGCAACAGTCTAAACACCGGGGAGCTGTTTTTT.